This is a list of T cell receptor beta chains from one sample in a study of cytomegalovirus exposure and HLA in healthy donors. TCRdb's copy holds only in-frame clones and misses some; the assay was immunoSEQ multiplex PCR. Of about 25,000 clones in the sample, around 64% are singletons; the top ten hold 4.4%. The sample taken for sequencing was PBMCs. These receptors were collected from a woman aged 45 to 65 in good health and CMV-seronegative. CDR3s include the opening cysteine and the closing phenylalanine or tryptophan. A D gene is named only where the DNA matches it firmly. The size of a clone is reported for some rows only, either as once, few or many, or as a class for expanded clones.

abundance	j_gene	v_gene	d_gene	CDR3nt	CDR3aa
.	TRBJ2-3	TRBV6-5	TRBD2	TGTGCCAGCAGTCCCTTAGCGGGGCGCACAGATACGCAGTATTTT	CASSPLAGRTDTQYF
once	TRBJ1-5	TRBV7-8	.	TGTGCCAGCAGCTTATCGACCGGGGATCAGCCCCAGCATTTT	CASSLSTGDQPQHF
.	TRBJ2-7	TRBV15	.	TGTGCCACCAGCAGAAGTGCCACTGGCTACGAGCAGTACTTC	CATSRSATGYEQYF
.	TRBJ1-1	TRBV10-3	.	TGTGCCATCGGGGGCGGGGGCTACACCCCGAACACTGAAGCTTTCTTT	CAIGGGGYTPNTEAFF
few	TRBJ1-2	TRBV5-4	TRBD1	TGTGCCAGCAGCTCGACAGGGAACTATGGCTACACCTTC	CASSSTGNYGYTF
.	TRBJ1-1	TRBV2	.	TGTGCCAGCTTCCAAGAACAGTTTAACACTGAAGCTTTCTTT	CASFQEQFNTEAFF
.	TRBJ2-7	TRBV6-1	TRBD1	TGTGCCAGCAGTGCGGACAGGGCCTCCTACGAGCAGTACTTC	CASSADRASYEQYF
.	TRBJ1-2	TRBV29-1	TRBD1	TGCAGCGTTGCCGCCCCCGGGACAGGGTTTGACTATGGCTACACCTTC	CSVAAPGTGFDYGYTF
few	TRBJ1-2	TRBV5-1	.	TGCGCCAGCAGCCTCGCTGGTACAGCTAACTATGGCTACACCTTC	CASSLAGTANYGYTF
.	TRBJ2-7	TRBV6-5	TRBD2	TGTGCCAGCAGGCCAGCGGGAGGGCCGGTAGGCGAGCAGTACTTC	CASRPAGGPVGEQYF
once	TRBJ1-1	TRBV2	.	TGTGCCAGCAGTGCGAAACCCAGGGTTTTGAACACTGAAGCTTTCTTT	CASSAKPRVLNTEAFF
few	TRBJ2-6	TRBV7-9	.	TGTGCCAGGGGACACGAGGGGGCCAACGTCCTGACTTTC	CARGHEGANVLTF
.	TRBJ1-2	TRBV5-1	.	TGCGCCAGCAGCTCAGGGGACGGAAATGGCTACACCTTC	CASSSGDGNGYTF
.	TRBJ1-2	TRBV5-6	TRBD1	TGTGCCAGCAGCTTAACGGGACAGGGCTATGGCTACACCTTC	CASSLTGQGYGYTF
.	TRBJ2-7	TRBV28	TRBD2	TGTGCCACCAGGACTAGCGGGAGCTCCTACGAGCAGTACTTC	CATRTSGSSYEQYF